The rows below give T cell receptor beta chains drawn from one sample of a study of response to subunit inactivated influenza vaccine. TCRdb passed the RT-PCR reads through MiXCR, listing each CDR3 protein once. The data contain 450,000 to 600,000 distinct CDR3 sequences, about 17% of them seen just once; the ten biggest clones take up about 3%. The sequenced sample was CD4+ T cells sorted from PBMCs, obtained 23 months after vaccination. The receptors here all came from a man aged 45 to 70 who received an inactivated influenza vaccine. Both conserved end residues are trimmed from each CDR3. The listing skips clone size in some rows; elsewhere it reads once, few, many or a size class.

j_call	clone_size	cdr3_length	v_call	cdr3_aa
TRBJ1-1	few	12	TRBV6-2/TRBV6-3	ASSYYEGPLGAF
TRBJ2-2	few	14	TRBV7-9	ASSLDRGLNTGELF
TRBJ1-6	many	13	TRBV5-1	ASGRDTAAHSPLH
TRBJ2-3	NA	13	TRBV29-1	SVGLTSGRRYTQY
TRBJ1-2	few	10	TRBV2	ASSESLGGYT
TRBJ2-5	NA	16	TRBV5-1	ASSSGPGFLSYQETQY
TRBJ2-3	NA	16	TRBV14	ASSLRSTSGSLTDTQY
TRBJ1-6	few	14	TRBV4-3	ASSQVPLPGNSPLH
TRBJ1-4	few	12	TRBV12-3/TRBV12-4	ASSLSSIEEKLF
TRBJ1-4	NA	12	TRBV4-3	ASSGGQGSEKLF
TRBJ2-3	many	15	TRBV5-1	ASSGSTSGGPTDTQY
TRBJ1-6	NA	11	TRBV2	AGKYRVGSPLH
TRBJ1-1	NA	10	TRBV12-3/TRBV12-4	ASTKIRGEAF
TRBJ1-1	NA	12	TRBV4-2	ASSQAAMNTEAF
TRBJ2-7	NA	12	TRBV12-3/TRBV12-4	ASRDTSGKFEQY
TRBJ2-1	few	14	TRBV12-3/TRBV12-4	ASSLLRTVSYNEQF
TRBJ1-1	NA	11	TRBV10-3	AISELVNTEAF
TRBJ2-7	few	14	TRBV5-1	ASSASSGGLNYEQY
TRBJ1-1	NA	14	TRBV7-9	ASSARQGSPFTEAF
TRBJ1-1	NA	12	TRBV7-2	ASSWGGANTEAF
TRBJ2-4	NA	12	TRBV9	ASSAGTDKNIQY
TRBJ2-7	few	12	TRBV25-1	ASSEYRRSYEQY
TRBJ2-4	many	15	TRBV20-1	SARDLGREYIKNIQY
TRBJ2-5	NA	11	TRBV20-1	SARGGARATQY
TRBJ2-2	NA	14	TRBV7-9	ASSVDWGVDTGELF
TRBJ2-7	few	13	TRBV18	ASSPRQGSFYEQY
TRBJ1-2	few	14	TRBV5-5	ASSLIAQDRGGGYT
TRBJ2-7	NA	12	TRBV7-9	ASGFGTGSYEQY
TRBJ2-3	NA	13	TRBV6-2/TRBV6-3	ASSPQGIDTDTQY
TRBJ2-5	few	13	TRBV20-1	SASLLLGSRETQY
TRBJ1-2	NA	13	TRBV27	ASRQSGGPAYGYT
TRBJ1-3	few	14	TRBV12-3/TRBV12-4	ASSLGGLRSGNTIY
TRBJ2-7	NA	14	TRBV4-1	ASSRQPDGLAHEQY
TRBJ2-1	many	12	TRBV12-3/TRBV12-4	ASSPQYSYNEQF
TRBJ2-5	few	14	TRBV25-1	ASSEAGTGRQETQY
TRBJ2-1	many	13	TRBV10-3	AIRGTRGIDNEQF
TRBJ1-1	few	11	TRBV29-1	SVAGVFYTEAF
TRBJ1-4	NA	12	TRBV5-1	ASSLTGTNEKLF
TRBJ2-1	NA	11	TRBV20-1	SPSPGEGNEQF
TRBJ2-5	once	11	TRBV20-1	SAPSGAQETQY
TRBJ2-1	few	13	TRBV12-3/TRBV12-4	ASSGVRGGNNEQF
TRBJ2-1	few	10	TRBV5-1	ASSFPGSEQF
TRBJ2-1	many	11	TRBV12-5	ASGFTGGYEQF
TRBJ2-3	NA	12	TRBV12-3/TRBV12-4	TSSTDPSTDTQY
TRBJ2-7	NA	12	TRBV20-1	SAPTHGHTYEQY
TRBJ2-3	many	11	TRBV6-1	ATSGQGGDTQY